The TCR beta chain under discussion was sequenced for a study of blood T cells in healthy people across ages (dated by TCRdb to between 2014 and 2017). Study-level background: In model experiments, template switching captured roughly one uniquely barcoded TCR beta cDNA molecule for every two T cells. To track age-related changes in TCR beta repertoire diversity, the study relied on deep sequencing normalized with unique cDNA molecular identifiers. Four age groups were formed from the donors: young (average 16 years), middle-aged (approximately 41), aged (about 62) and long-lived (82). To avoid experimental bias, donors of different ages were randomly spread across the sequencing lanes. Two additional independent replicas of 1 million unique cDNA reads from the same blood draw were analyzed for two donors (one aged 18 to 30 and one aged 80 or older). The paper's findings and limits, for the study overall: Donor CMV infection status was unknown, potentially confounding age-related changes in expanded clonotypes. Observed TCR beta diversity correlated strongly with the percentage of naive T cells measured by flow cytometry. Compared with the aged group, the long-lived group had more naive CD4+ T cells, fewer expanded clones and increased TCR diversity, a pattern suggesting age selection. Estimates of total diversity based on one million sequenced T cells were considered lower bounds and underestimates. Observed TCR beta diversity per million T cells fell roughly linearly with age, and a significant reduction was already apparent by age about 38. Bulk unsorted PBMC profiling prevented conclusive comparison of naive and antigen-experienced compartments.

Libraries were built with 5' RACE. This sample was sequenced with an Illumina HiSeq 2500. The second PCR ran for roughly 7 to 11 cycles and used a J-beta primer mix along with a sample-barcoded 5' primer. A unique molecular identifier was introduced onto each TCR beta cDNA molecule by a template-switch 5' adaptor carrying 12 random nucleotides. Each sample yielded at least 2.5 million CDR3-containing paired-end reads. All of the RNA was converted into first-strand cDNA using the Mint cDNA synthesis kit, with a TRBC-specific oligonucleotide serving as the primer. Following uracil-DNA glycosylase treatment, a first 18-cycle PCR with universal primers M1SS and BC2_uni_R was performed on all cDNA. The authors processed their data as follows. For normalization, 1 million high-quality reads, each with a distinct molecular identifier, were randomly selected from each sample. Instead of being binned into consensus sequences, reads with shared molecular identifiers were discarded. CDR3 identification, clonotype clustering and error correction used MiTCR with a Q25 quality threshold and the strictest error-elimination algorithm. A nonparametric unseen species model with Euler transformation was used to estimate a lower bound on total TCR beta diversity. TCRdb trimmed public reads at Q25 via fastp, called clones via MiXCR and kept in-frame beta chains. Entries that share a CDR3 protein sequence are merged under the most common genes and DNA. The V and J calls reflect TCRdb's pipeline rather than the authors' work. The sample contains hundreds of thousands of distinct CDR3 sequences, 45% to 70% of them found a single time. The top ten clonotypes cover roughly 26% of the sample.

A distance of 8 bases separates the germline ends of V and J, which lose 0 bases and 0 bases respectively. Its CDR3 holds 14 amino acids, cysteine through phenylalanine. Of all the DNA, just the CDR3 is kept, 42 bases in frame from base 1. CDR1 and CDR2, per the germline V gene (reference sequence), are GTSNPN and SVGIG. With respect to this clonotype: This receptor's antigen is unknown. No qualities accompany the bases; no much larger clone lies one base away.

The 39 donors, aged about 6 to 95 years, were systemically healthy Caucasian individuals from Russia. Each donor gave 9.5 to 10 milliliters of peripheral blood, drawn into EDTA-treated Vacutainer tubes. Ficoll-Paque density-gradient centrifugation was used to isolate PBMCs, with at least 7 million per sample. Trizol reagent was used to extract total RNA from PBMCs, with at least 6 micrograms per sample. The percentages of naive CD45RAhigh/CD27high T cells were determined by flow cytometry on a PBMC aliquot from every donor. The sample taken for sequencing was blood. The receptor was isolated from a man between 35 and 55 years old in good health. The chain links TRBV30 with TRBJ1-2; the D segment cannot be called with confidence. The CDR3 corresponds to CAWSVGSTNYGYTF. Read as DNA, the sequence is TGTGCCTGGAGTGTTGGCAGCACTAACTATGGCTACACCTTC.